One T cell receptor (beta chain) is described in this entry. Its antigen remains undetermined. The input lacks base qualities; no much larger clone sits a single base away. This sample is part of a study of blood T cell repertoires in COVID-19 (TCRdb year 2020). Study-wide context: The collaborator samples originated in the United States, Italy and Spain and spanned the acute and convalescent phases of COVID-19. Where HLA class I and class II types were available, the types were taken from metadata supplied by the sample provider, not from assay-based typing. The repertoires were released in a freely available public database intended as a resource for research on the immune response to SARS-CoV-2. Subjects who had been exposed to COVID-19, were actively infected with it, or had recovered from it provided the deeply sampled blood TCRbeta repertoires that made up the dataset. The prospective study material was composed of cDNA or gDNA derived from T cells, B-cell-depleted T cells, or PBMCs. Samples were obtained from the ongoing ImmuneRACE study (first 160 participants) and from about 1,300 subjects provided by 6 global collaborators. A de-identified subject ID, COVID-19 status, age in years and sex were almost always included in the sample metadata. What the work shows at the level of the full study, not this receptor alone: The amount of clinical and demographic metadata varied by source and participant and was provided uncurated.

One collaborating source in Seattle enrolled patients while the patients were actively infected and followed the patients over time throughout the course of disease. Each collaborating institution followed its own protocols to collect whole blood in K2EDTA tubes. For TCRbeta analysis, collaborators shipped samples as frozen whole blood, isolated PBMCs, or DNA extracted from either of those sample types. TCRbeta CDR3 regions were amplified from genomic DNA by means of the immunoSEQ Assay, a bias-controlled multiplex PCR. Processing in the source paper ran as follows. Nucleated cell counts per sample were estimated from amplification of reference gene primers within the assay. To quantify the absolute abundance of each unique TCRbeta CDR3 rearrangement, sequence reads were collapsed and filtered. For each sample, productive Simpson clonality was calculated by taking the square root of Simpson's diversity index across productive rearrangements. TCRdb took over this immuneACCESS table, retaining in-frame rearrangements with V and J assigned. Such tables are incomplete; in checked studies, under half of the missing clones stem from an unresolved V gene, and the remainder is unexplained. The DNA was the basis for D and trimming; V, J and clone size are from that table. For this sample there are approximately 400,000 clones; 88% appear just once. The top ten clones comprise 10% to 15% of the sample.

Including the terminal cysteine and phenylalanine, the CDR3 comprises 17 residues. Only the CDR3 part of the read is kept: 51 bases, read in frame from the first base. CDR1 and CDR2 (LGHDT, YNNKEL) derive from the germline V gene (reference sequence). A distance of 13 bases separates the germline ends of V and J, which lose 2 bases and 2 bases respectively. The V gene is TRBV3-1 (or the pseudogene TRBV3-2) and the J gene is TRBJ2-6; matching of 6 bases hints at TRBD1 as the D gene. The clonotype originates from a woman aged 45 to 65 with COVID-19, enrolled during active disease. The sequencing sample was made of peripheral blood. CDR3 region: CASSQYAKGAGANVLTF. The DNA reads as follows: TGTGCCAGCAGCCAATACGCCAAGGGGGCTGGGGCCAACGTCCTGACTTTC.